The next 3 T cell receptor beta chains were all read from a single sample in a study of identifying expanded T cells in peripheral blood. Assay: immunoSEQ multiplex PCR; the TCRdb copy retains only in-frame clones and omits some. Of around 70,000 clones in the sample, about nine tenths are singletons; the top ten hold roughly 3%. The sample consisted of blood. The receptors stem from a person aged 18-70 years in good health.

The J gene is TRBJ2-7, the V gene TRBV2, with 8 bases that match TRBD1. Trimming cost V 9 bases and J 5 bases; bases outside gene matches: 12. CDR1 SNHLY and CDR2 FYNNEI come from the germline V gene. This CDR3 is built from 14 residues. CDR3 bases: TGTGCCAGTTCAGATCTGGGACAGGCACACGAGCAGTACTTC. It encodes CASSDLGQAHEQYF. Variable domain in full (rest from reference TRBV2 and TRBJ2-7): EPEVTQTPSHQVTQMGQEVILRCVPISNHLYFYWYRQILGQKVEFLVSFYNNEISEKSEIFDDQFSVERPDGSNFTLKIRSTKLEDSAMYFCASSDLGQAHEQYFGPGTRLTVT.

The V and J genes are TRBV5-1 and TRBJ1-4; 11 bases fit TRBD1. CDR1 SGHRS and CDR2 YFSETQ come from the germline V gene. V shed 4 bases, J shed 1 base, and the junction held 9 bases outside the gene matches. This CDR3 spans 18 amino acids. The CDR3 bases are TGCGCCAGCAGCCCTTCGGGGACAGGGGGTTTAACTAATGAAAAACTGTTTTTT. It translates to CASSPSGTGGLTNEKLFF.

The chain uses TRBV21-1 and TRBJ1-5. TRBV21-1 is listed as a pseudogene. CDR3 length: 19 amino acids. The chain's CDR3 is CASSKAEFSPLYSNQPQHF. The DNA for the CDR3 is TGTGCCAGCAGCAAAGCGGAGTTCTCCCCGCTTTATAGCAATCAGCCCCAGCATTTT.